A single sample gave rise to the 16 T cell receptor beta chains below, sequenced in a study of siplizumab effects on memory and regulatory T cells. Clones were read by immunoSEQ multiplex PCR, and TCRdb kept only the in-frame ones, dropping some. Among around 100,000 clones listed, roughly 90% were seen once. The sequencing sample was made of CD4+ T cells sorted from blood. The receptors stem from a human donor in good health.

The chain employs TRBV6-5 and TRBJ2-1; tentatively, D is TRBD2 (6 bases). This CDR3 is built from 15 residues. Trimming left V 7 bases short and J 7 bases short, with 20 bases between. The germline V gene encodes CDR1 MNHEY and CDR2 SVGAGI. The CDR3 sequence is CASNSGTAGGNEQFF. The CDR3 nucleotides read TGTGCCAGCAATTCCGGGACCGCCGGGGGAAATGAGCAGTTCTTC.

V usage is TRBV29-1 and J usage is TRBJ1-1; possible D gene TRBD1, 6 bases. V gave up 4 bases and J gave up 10 bases, with 19 bases separating them. The CDR3 spans 13 residues. The germline CDR1 and CDR2 sequences are SQVTM and ANQGSEA. CDR3 protein: CSVAGSQGSGAFF. The DNA of the CDR3 is TGCAGCGTTGCGGGGTCGCAGGGGTCGGGAGCTTTCTTT.

The chain employs TRBV18 and TRBJ1-3; 7 bases map to TRBD1. The CDR3 has 14 amino acids. The J segment lost 2 bases and the V segment lost 6 bases, leaving 4 bases of the junction unmatched. Germline values: CDR1 KGHSH, CDR2 LQKENI. CDR3 coding DNA: TGTGCCAGCTCGCTTACAGGGGCTGGAAACACCATATATTTT. Its translation is CASSLTGAGNTIYF. The full variable domain, in which reference TRBV18 and TRBJ1-3 provide the parts outside the CDR3, is NAGVMQNPRHLVRRRGQEARLRCSPMKGHSHVYWYRQLPEEGLKFMVYLQKENIIDESGMPKERFSAEFPKEGPSILRIQQVVRGDSAAYFCASSLTGAGNTIYFGEGSWLTVV.

This clone has more than one count but fewer than ten. This chain joins TRBV10-1 and TRBJ1-1; no clear D gene. V gave up 0 bases and J gave up 7 bases, with 15 bases separating them. Germline V gene sequence: CDR1 WNHNN, CDR2 SYGVQD (reference sequence). The CDR3 sequence is 15 residues long. CDR3 amino acids: CASSESPGRSSEAFF. DNA for the CDR3: TGCGCCAGCAGTGAGTCACCTGGTAGGAGCAGTGAAGCTTTCTTT.

The V gene is TRBV18, the J gene TRBJ2-5; no definite D call. V lost 2 bases and J 4 bases, leaving 5 bases between the germline ends. Germline lookup yields CDR1 KGHSH and CDR2 LQKENI. The length of the CDR3 is 12 residues. The CDR3 region has the DNA TGTGCCAGCTCACCATTTTCAGAGACCCAGTACTTC. Its translation: CASSPFSETQYF.

This CDR3 is CASSYSTESSGNTIYF. The CDR3 nucleotides read TGTGCCAGCTCGTACTCAACAGAAAGCTCTGGAAACACCATATATTTT. This chain joins TRBV18 and TRBJ1-3, with D uncertain. Trimming left V 6 bases short and J 0 bases short, with 15 bases between. The CDR3 length is 16 residues. CDR1 KGHSH and CDR2 LQKENI come from the germline V gene.

This clone was observed once. V and J are TRBV19 and TRBJ1-2; D gene unclear. V shed 1 base and J shed 5 bases, with 8 bases lying between them. Germline CDR1 LNHDA, CDR2 SQIVND (reference sequence). The CDR3 covers 13 residues. CDR3 loop: CASSIAETYGYTF. Written as DNA, the CDR3 is TGTGCCAGTAGTATAGCAGAGACTTATGGCTACACCTTC.

In its sample, this clone was seen a few times. This sequence joins TRBV4-1 and TRBJ1-1; the D is unclear. Germline V gene lookup returns CDR1 MGHRA and CDR2 YSYEKL. Trimming removed 0 bases from V and 5 bases from J, with 13 bases in between. The CDR3 is made up of 15 amino acids. The CDR3 DNA sequence: TGCGCCAGCAGCCAAGATGATCCGGGGTGGACTGAAGCTTTCTTT. Its translation is CASSQDDPGWTEAFF.

This clone was seen just once. The chain links TRBV5-1 to TRBJ1-6; TRBD1 matches at 7 bases. J gave up 8 bases and V 2 bases, and 10 bases lay outside the gene matches. The germline V gene has CDR1 SGHRS and CDR2 YFSETQ. The CDR3 totals 16 residues. This chain's CDR3 is CASSLLRGQIDSPLHF. CDR3 in DNA: TGCGCCAGCAGCTTACTAAGGGGGCAAATTGATTCACCCCTCCACTTT.

This chain links TRBV9 with TRBJ2-1; the match to TRBD2 covers 10 bases. Looked up from germline, CDR1 is SGDLS and CDR2 is YYNGEE. The length of the CDR3 is 14 residues. Trimming took 4 bases from V and 6 from J; bases not matched to a gene: 4. CDR3 region: CASSLRTSGNEQFF. The CDR3 region has the DNA TGTGCCAGCAGCCTGAGGACTAGCGGCAATGAGCAGTTCTTC. Complete variable domain (other parts from reference TRBV9 and TRBJ2-1): DSGVTQTPKHLITATGQRVTLRCSPRSGDLSVYWYQQSLDQGLQFLIQYYNGEERAKGNILERFSAQQFPDLHSELNLSSLELGDSALYFCASSLRTSGNEQFFGPGTRLTVL.

The rearrangement links TRBV2 to TRBJ1-5; 7 bases map to TRBD1. The CDR3 runs to 15 residues. Germline V gene sequence: CDR1 SNHLY, CDR2 FYNNEI. V was pared by 6 bases and J by 7 bases, with 12 bases of the junction left unmatched. The CDR3 is CASRDELRTGQPQHF. CDR3 nucleotide sequence: TGTGCCAGCAGAGACGAATTGAGGACAGGCCAGCCCCAGCATTTT.

The V gene is TRBV15, the J gene TRBJ2-5; perhaps TRBD1 as D (6 bases). Germline V gene sequence: CDR1 LNHNV, CDR2 YYDKDF (reference sequence). The CDR3 runs 14 residues. Trimming pared 1 base from V and 2 bases from J, leaving 8 bases between. The CDR3 DNA reads TGTGCCACCAGCAGAGTTAGGGGGCAAGAGACCCAGTACTTC. This gives the protein CATSRVRGQETQYF.

V usage is TRBV7-3 and J usage is TRBJ2-2; D tentatively reads TRBD1 or TRBD2 (5 bases each). This CDR3 comprises 14 residues. Germline values: CDR1 SGHTA, CDR2 FQGTGA. Trimming shortened V by 5 bases and J by 4 bases, and 11 bases separated the two germline ends. In DNA form, the CDR3 reads TGTGCCAGCAGCCCCGGGACCGCCACCGGGGAGCTGTTTTTT. Its protein product is CASSPGTATGELFF.

This clone was observed a single time. The V and J genes are TRBV27 and TRBJ1-5, with D tentatively TRBD1 (5 bases). V lost 6 bases, J lost 6 bases, and 18 bases lay in between. Looked up from germline, CDR1 is MNHEY and CDR2 is SMNVEV (reference sequence). CDR3 length: 15 residues. CDR3 residues: CASSPMRQGTQPQHF. CDR3 coding DNA: TGTGCCAGCAGCCCTATGAGGCAGGGTACTCAGCCCCAGCATTTT.

V and J are TRBV18 and TRBJ2-3, with D perhaps TRBD1 (5 bases). CDR3 size: 17 residues. Looked up from germline, CDR1 is KGHSH and CDR2 is LQKENI. V lost 3 bases to trimming and J lost 1 base, with 17 bases between them. This CDR3 reads CASSPPSAGLGTDTQYF. The CDR3 DNA reads TGTGCCAGCTCACCTCCTTCCGCAGGGCTTGGCACAGATACGCAGTATTTT. Combining the CDR3 with reference TRBV18 and TRBJ2-3 gives the whole variable domain NAGVMQNPRHLVRRRGQEARLRCSPMKGHSHVYWYRQLPEEGLKFMVYLQKENIIDESGMPKERFSAEFPKEGPSILRIQQVVRGDSAAYFCASSPPSAGLGTDTQYFGPGTRLTVL.

J is TRBJ2-1 and V is TRBV2; no definite D call. Trimming left V 6 bases short and J 5 bases short, with 5 bases between. The germline gives CDR1 SNHLY, CDR2 FYNNEI. This CDR3 has 11 amino acids. CDR3: CASSDDNEQFF. The CDR3 DNA is TGTGCCAGCAGCGACGACAATGAGCAGTTCTTC.